This T cell receptor (beta chain) was recorded in a study of blood T cell repertoires in COVID-19. The wider study: The United States, Italy and Spain were the sources of the acute and convalescent COVID-19 samples. PBMCs, B-cell-depleted T cells, or T cells provided the cDNA or gDNA that made up the material.

Authors' processing steps: Estimation of nucleated cell counts was performed using reference gene primer amplification. Assay: immunoSEQ multiplex PCR; the TCRdb copy retains only in-frame clones and omits some. V and J calls and clone size are copied from that table; D and trimming were computed from the DNA. The sample lists around 280,000 clones, more than 75% seen once, with around 1.4% in the top ten. With 6 bases removed from V and 6 bases from J, the gap between germline ends came to 8 bases. Germline CDR1 and CDR2: KGHSH and LQKENI. The CDR3 totals 12 residues. The origin of this receptor is a man aged 70 or older with acute or convalescent COVID-19. The chain employs TRBV18 and TRBJ2-2; unclear D gene. The source material was peripheral blood. As DNA, the CDR3 is TGTGCCAGCTCCTCTCCGGCCGGGGAGCTGTTTTTT. As protein: CASSSPAGELFF.